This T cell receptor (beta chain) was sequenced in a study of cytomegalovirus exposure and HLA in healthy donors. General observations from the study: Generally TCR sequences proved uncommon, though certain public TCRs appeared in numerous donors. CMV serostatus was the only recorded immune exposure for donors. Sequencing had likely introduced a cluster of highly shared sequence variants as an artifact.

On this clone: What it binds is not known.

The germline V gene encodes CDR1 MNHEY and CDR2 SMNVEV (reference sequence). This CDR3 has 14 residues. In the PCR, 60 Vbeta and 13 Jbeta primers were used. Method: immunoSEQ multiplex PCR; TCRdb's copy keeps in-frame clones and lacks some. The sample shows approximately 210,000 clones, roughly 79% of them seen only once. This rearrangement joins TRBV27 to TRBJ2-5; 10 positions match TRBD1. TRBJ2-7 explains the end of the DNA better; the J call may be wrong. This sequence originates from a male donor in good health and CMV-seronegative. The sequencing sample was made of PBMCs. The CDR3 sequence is CASSSPTGGNEQYF. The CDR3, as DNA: TGTGCCAGCAGTTCCCCGACAGGGGGCAACGAGCAGTACTTC.